These T cell receptor beta chains were read from a single sample in a study of vaccination and CD4 T cells after COVID-19. TCRdb called the PCR reads again in MiXCR, with one record for every CDR3 protein. Here the sample spans 15,000 to 25,000 distinct CDR3 sequences, about three fifths being singletons. Sequencing used CD4+ T cells from blood, obtained after SARS-CoV-2 vaccination. The receptors originated from a human donor who had recovered from COVID-19. CDR3s include the opening cysteine and the closing phenylalanine or tryptophan. D genes are given only for firm matches. A clone size is listed for some rows: how often the clone was seen (once, few, many), or a class if it is expanded.

clone_size	d_call	v_call	j_call	cdr3_aa	cdr3_nt
NA	NA	TRBV6-1	TRBJ1-5	CASRTSAGALYSNQPQHF	TGTGCCAGCAGGACATCTGCAGGGGCACTTTATAGCAATCAGCCCCAGCATTTT
NA	NA	TRBV25-1	TRBJ2-5	CASSEWVETQYF	TGTGCCAGCAGTGAATGGGTCGAGACCCAGTACTTC
once	NA	TRBV6-1	TRBJ1-5	CASKGYAQPQHF	TGTGCCAGTAAAGGGTACGCTCAGCCCCAGCATTTT
NA	NA	TRBV19	TRBJ2-1	CASSILSGNEQFF	TGTGCCAGTAGTATCCTAAGCGGCAATGAGCAGTTCTTC
once	TRBD1	TRBV12-3/TRBV12-4	TRBJ2-2	CACRDRSTTGELFF	TGTGCCTGCAGGGACAGGTCGACCACCGGGGAGCTGTTTTTT
NA	NA	TRBV19	TRBJ1-5	CASSNRQINQPQHF	TGTGCCAGTAGTAATCGGCAGATAAATCAGCCCCAGCATTTT
NA	TRBD2	TRBV10-1	TRBJ2-3	CASSELAVADTQYF	TGCGCCAGCAGTGAACTAGCGGTGGCAGATACGCAGTATTTT
NA	TRBD1	TRBV18	TRBJ1-5	CASSPEGAGNQPQHF	TGTGCCAGCTCACCAGAGGGGGCAGGCAATCAGCCCCAGCATTTT
NA	TRBD1	TRBV20-1	TRBJ2-7	CSAPRDRGTYEQYF	TGCAGTGCTCCCCGGGACAGGGGGACCTACGAGCAGTACTTC
NA	NA	TRBV2	TRBJ2-3	CASSPDGASADTQYF	TGTGCCAGCAGTCCGGACGGGGCTAGCGCAGATACGCAGTATTTT
NA	TRBD1	TRBV19	TRBJ1-5	CASTRDRVLGNQPQHF	TGTGCCAGTACTAGGGACAGGGTTCTAGGCAATCAGCCCCAGCATTTT
NA	NA	TRBV27	TRBJ2-3	CASSFQGSTDTQYF	TGTGCCAGCAGTTTTCAGGGTAGCACAGATACGCAGTATTTT